The clone carrying this T cell receptor beta chain was observed a few times. This sample is part of a study of blood T cells in healthy people across ages. For the second PCR, which ran for about 6 to 11 cycles, a sample-barcoded 5' primer and a J-beta primer mix were used. From the 5' RACE reads, TCRdb called clonotypes with MiXCR, one entry per CDR3 protein. The table includes under 2,000,000 distinct CDR3 sequences, roughly 52% detected once. Material: blood. This TCR derives from a woman aged 40 to 49 in good health.

CDR3 protein: CSARGPSGARQETQYF. In nucleotides, the CDR3 is TGCAGTGCTAGAGGACCTAGCGGAGCACGACAAGAGACCCAGTACTTC. The genes are TRBV20-1 and TRBJ2-5; TRBD2 aligns across 7 bases. In germline, CDR1 is DFQATT, CDR2 SNEGSKA (reference sequence). This CDR3 comprises 16 residues. Trimming at V came to 1 base and at J to 2 bases, leaving 10 bases not matched to a gene.